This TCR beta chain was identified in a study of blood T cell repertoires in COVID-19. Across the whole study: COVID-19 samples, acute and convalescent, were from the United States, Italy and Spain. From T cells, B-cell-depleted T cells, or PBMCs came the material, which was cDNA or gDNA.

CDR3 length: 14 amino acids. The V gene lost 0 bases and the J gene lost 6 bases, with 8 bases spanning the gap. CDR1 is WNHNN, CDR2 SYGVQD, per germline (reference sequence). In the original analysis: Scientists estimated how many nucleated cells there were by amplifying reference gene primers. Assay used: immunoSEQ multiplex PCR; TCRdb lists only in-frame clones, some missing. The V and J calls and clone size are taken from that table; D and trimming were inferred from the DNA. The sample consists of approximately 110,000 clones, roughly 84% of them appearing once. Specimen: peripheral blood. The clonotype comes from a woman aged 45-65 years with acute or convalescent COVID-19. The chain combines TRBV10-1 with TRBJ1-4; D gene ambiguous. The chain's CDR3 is CASSESGGYEKLFF. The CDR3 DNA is TGCGCCAGCAGTGAGTCCGGCGGGTATGAAAAACTGTTTTTT.